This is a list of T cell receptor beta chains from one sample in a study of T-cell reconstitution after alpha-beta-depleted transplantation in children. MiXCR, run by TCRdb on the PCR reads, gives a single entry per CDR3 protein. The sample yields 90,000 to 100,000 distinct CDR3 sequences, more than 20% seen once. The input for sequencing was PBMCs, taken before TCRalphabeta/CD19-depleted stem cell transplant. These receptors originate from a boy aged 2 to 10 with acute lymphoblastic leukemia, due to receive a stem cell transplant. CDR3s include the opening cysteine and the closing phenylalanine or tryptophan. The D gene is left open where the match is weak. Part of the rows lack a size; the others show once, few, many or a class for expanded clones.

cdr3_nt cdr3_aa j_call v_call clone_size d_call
TGCGCCAGCAAGGACAGCCAAGAGACCCAGTACTTC CASKDSQETQYF TRBJ2-5 TRBV5-1 - -
TGTGCCAGCAGTGACGGGACTAGCGCCACAGATACGCAGTATTTT CASSDGTSATDTQYF TRBJ2-3 TRBV6-4 many TRBD2
TGTGCCAGCAGTTTTTCGGGGAATAGCAATCAGCCCCAGCATTTT CASSFSGNSNQPQHF TRBJ1-5 TRBV12-3/TRBV12-4 few -
TGCGCCACCGCTGAAATGGGCGGAGGGGCCTACGAGCAGTACTTC CATAEMGGGAYEQYF TRBJ2-7 TRBV5-1 many -
TGTGCCACCCCAACGGACCTTTCGGGACTACACGCCTACGAGCAGTACTTC CATPTDLSGLHAYEQYF TRBJ2-7 TRBV28 - TRBD2
TGTGCCAGCAGTTGGGACAGGGGGCATACCGGGGAGCTGTTTTTT CASSWDRGHTGELFF TRBJ2-2 TRBV6-5 - TRBD1
TGTGCCAGCAGCCAAGATCGTAGCGGAGCAAGCTACAATGAGCAGTTCTTC CASSQDRSGASYNEQFF TRBJ2-1 TRBV3-1 - -
TGCAGTGCTAGAGCGTCGAGCTCCTACGAGCAGTACTTC CSARASSSYEQYF TRBJ2-7 TRBV20-1 - -
TGTGCCAGCAGCCAGTATGGGGCCAACGTCCTGACTTTC CASSQYGANVLTF TRBJ2-6 TRBV27 few -
TGCGCCAGCAGCCATACAGGGGATCACAACGAGCAGTACTTC CASSHTGDHNEQYF TRBJ2-7 TRBV5-1 - TRBD1
TGTGCCACCAGTGCTCTCGGGCAGGGGGTGGACAATGAGCAGTTCTTC CATSALGQGVDNEQFF TRBJ2-1 TRBV24-1 - TRBD1
TGCAGTGCTAGCCCAGAGATCTTAGTCAATGAGCAGTTCTTC CSASPEILVNEQFF TRBJ2-1 TRBV20-1 many -
TGCAGCTTCCGGGACAGCTATAATGAAAAACTGTTTTTT CSFRDSYNEKLFF TRBJ1-4 TRBV29-1 few TRBD1
TGTGCCAGCAGCCATGCAGGGCTTGGTTCACCCCTCCACTTT CASSHAGLGSPLHF TRBJ1-6 TRBV3-1 - -
TGTGCCAGCAGCCACTTGAGCGTACAACGGTACTTC CASSHLSVQRYF TRBJ2-5 TRBV11-2 - -
TGTGCCAGCAGCTCACAGGGATCGCTCGATCAGCCCCAGCATTTT CASSSQGSLDQPQHF TRBJ1-5 TRBV5-5 - -
TGTGCCAGCAGCGGAAGGACAGGGGGCTACGAGCAGTACTTC CASSGRTGGYEQYF TRBJ2-7 TRBV9 few TRBD1
TGTGCCACCAGTGATCCCTCAACCGAGCAGTTCTTC CATSDPSTEQFF TRBJ2-1 TRBV24-1 few -
TGTGCCAGCAGCTTAGATCAATCGAACAGCCACGAGCAGTACTTC CASSLDQSNSHEQYF TRBJ2-7 TRBV11-2 many -
TGTGCCAGCAGCCAAGATACGGCCCGGACCCAGTACTTC CASSQDTARTQYF TRBJ2-5 TRBV3-1 - -
TGCAGCGTTGATCCCCCCTCCCACCTTTACGAGCAGTACTTC CSVDPPSHLYEQYF TRBJ2-7 TRBV29-1 - -
TGTGCCTGGAGTGGGGGCCCTGGGGCCAACGTCCTGACTTTC CAWSGGPGANVLTF TRBJ2-6 TRBV30 - -
TGTGCCAGCAGGGGGTACATGGGGGGAAACATTCAGTACTTC CASRGYMGGNIQYF TRBJ2-4 TRBV28 - -
TGTGCCAGCAGCTTAGGGGGACTAGCGGTCCAAGAGACCCAGTACTTC CASSLGGLAVQETQYF TRBJ2-5 TRBV11-2 - TRBD2
TGTGCCAGCAGCTTAAGGGTAGCTGAAGCTTTCTTT CASSLRVAEAFF TRBJ1-1 TRBV7-2 few -
TGTGCCAGCAGCTCCCTAGCGGGGCCCTTCCAAGAGACCCAGTACTTC CASSSLAGPFQETQYF TRBJ2-5 TRBV7-2 few TRBD2
TGCGCCAGCAGTGAACAGGGGACCGGGGAGCTTTTTTTT CASSEQGTGELFF TRBJ2-2 TRBV10-1 - TRBD1
TGCGCCAGCAGCTTGCTCCGGGATTACGAGCAGTACTTC CASSLLRDYEQYF TRBJ2-7 TRBV5-1 few -
TGTGCCAGCAGCCATGGCTTTGGGACACCCCGAAGCGTTTTC CASSHGFGTPRSVF TRBJ2-1 TRBV14 - -
TGTGCCAGCAGTGAAGAGCGGAGGGGGGAGAGAGAGACCCAGTACTTC CASSEERRGERETQYF TRBJ2-5 TRBV25-1 - -
TGCAGTGCTAGAGAGGCTAAGGGACAGGGGGGCACAGATACGCAGTATTTT CSAREAKGQGGTDTQYF TRBJ2-3 TRBV20-1 - TRBD1
TGTGCCAGCAGCTTCACCGGGACTGGATACTACGAGCAGTACTTC CASSFTGTGYYEQYF TRBJ2-7 TRBV11-2 - -
TGTGCCAGCACCGGTTTTGGGGGAGTACAAGAGACCCAGTACTTC CASTGFGGVQETQYF TRBJ2-5 TRBV7-2 - -
TGCGCCAGCAGCCCCGTGCGGGGTATCACCGGGGAGCTGTTTTTT CASSPVRGITGELFF TRBJ2-2 TRBV4-1 few -
TGTGCCAGTGCCGACCCCGGGACAGGAAAGAGCACAGATACGCAGTATTTT CASADPGTGKSTDTQYF TRBJ2-3 TRBV19 once TRBD1
TGCGCCAGCAGCTTGATGGGACAGTTAGTAGCCAAAAACATTCAGTACTTC CASSLMGQLVAKNIQYF TRBJ2-4 TRBV5-1 few TRBD1
TGTGCCAGCAGTAAAAGCGGGAGGGCCGCCTACGAGCAGTACTTC CASSKSGRAAYEQYF TRBJ2-7 TRBV12-3/TRBV12-4 - TRBD2
TGCGCCAGCAGCCAAGAAGGCGGAGGTTCCCCCGGGGAGCTGTTTTTT CASSQEGGGSPGELFF TRBJ2-2 TRBV4-1 few -
TGTGCCAGCAGTTTCCAGACGAGTGAGCCCCAGCATTTT CASSFQTSEPQHF TRBJ1-5 TRBV28 - -